This T cell receptor beta chain comes out of a study of blood T cell repertoires in COVID-19. This clone was observed a single time. This CDR3 region has 15 residues. V shed 7 bases, J shed 8 bases, and the junction held 15 bases outside the gene matches. Germline-derived CDR1 and CDR2 are MDHEN and SYDVKM. Per the original methods: Amplification with reference gene primers provided the estimates of nucleated cell counts. The assay was immunoSEQ multiplex PCR, and TCRdb's table has in-frame clones only and misses some. V, J and clone size are those of that table, while D and trimming were read from the DNA. The repertoire has 200,000 to 300,000 clones, approximately 90% of them found once; the top ten carry under 5%. Cohort placement rested on clinical history that participants reported themselves. Cohort 3 recovered donors had two negative PCRs, clearance, or symptom resolution.

This sequence was found in a woman aged 30 to 39 who had recovered from COVID-19. This chain joins TRBV28 and TRBJ1-2, with 8 bases that match TRBD1. The sequencing input was PBMCs or T cells enriched from blood (not recorded which). The chain's CDR3 is CASTPRQGIGYGYTF. CDR3 nucleotides: TGTGCCAGCACTCCGCGACAGGGGATAGGGTACGGCTACACCTTC.